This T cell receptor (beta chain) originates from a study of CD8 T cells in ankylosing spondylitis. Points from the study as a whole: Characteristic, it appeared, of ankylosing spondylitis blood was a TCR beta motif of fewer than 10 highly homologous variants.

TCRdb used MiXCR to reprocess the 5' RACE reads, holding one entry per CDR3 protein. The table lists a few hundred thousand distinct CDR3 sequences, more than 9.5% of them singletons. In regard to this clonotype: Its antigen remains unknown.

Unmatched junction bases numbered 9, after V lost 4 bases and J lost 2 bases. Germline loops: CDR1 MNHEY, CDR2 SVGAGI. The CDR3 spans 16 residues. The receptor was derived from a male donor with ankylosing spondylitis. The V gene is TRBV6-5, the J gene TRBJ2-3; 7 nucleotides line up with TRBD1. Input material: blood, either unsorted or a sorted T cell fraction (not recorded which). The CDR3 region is CASSFRSGTVTDTQYF. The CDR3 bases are TGTGCCAGCAGTTTCCGGTCGGGGACAGTCACAGATACGCAGTATTTT.